The rows below give T cell receptor beta chains drawn from one sample of a study of blood T cell repertoires in COVID-19. The data were produced by immunoSEQ multiplex PCR, yet TCRdb's version contains in-frame clones alone and is incomplete. The sample yields around 450,000 clones, around 90% seen once. The sample comprised PBMCs or T cells enriched from blood (not recorded which). The receptors come from a woman younger than 30 who had recovered from COVID-19. Both conserved end residues are part of each CDR3. Each record gives: J gene, clone size, V gene, CDR3 protein. The listing skips clone size in some rows; elsewhere it reads once, few, many or a size class.

TRBJ1-1,-,TRBV14,CASSQVRWRGQGDTEAFF
TRBJ2-1,-,TRBV3-1/TRBV3-2,CASSQVRIGQGRVSYEQFF
TRBJ2-5,-,TRBV5-1,CASSFTYGGRETQYF
TRBJ1-1,few,TRBV28,CASSPGEMVEAFF
TRBJ1-4,-,TRBV2,CASSPNTATNEKLFF
TRBJ2-3,-,TRBV6-5,CASSYSSGEGGGRQYF
TRBJ2-5,-,TRBV18,CASSPGTGRETQYF
TRBJ1-1,few,TRBV5-1,CASSLGQGRATEAFF
TRBJ2-5,-,TRBV29-1,CSVDLGTGGSETQYF
TRBJ2-4,-,TRBV3-1/TRBV3-2,CASSRRADRGVELAKNIQYF